This is a list of T cell receptor beta chains from one sample in a study of blood T cell repertoires in COVID-19. Only in-frame clones appear in the TCRdb table, and some are missing; sequencing was by immunoSEQ multiplex PCR. The data contain 130,000 to 150,000 clones, around 80% of them seen just once; the ten biggest clones take up around 10%. Material for sequencing was peripheral blood. Receptors originate from a woman older than 75 in a cohort sampled during active or convalescent COVID-19. The CDR3 runs from the conserved cysteine through the conserved F or W.

j_call v_call cdr3_aa
TRBJ2-3 TRBV7-2 CASSLNSRDTQYF
TRBJ1-5 TRBV21-1 CASSKEQGKGYSNQPQHF
TRBJ2-1 TRBV7-9 CASSWAWTSGNNEQFF
TRBJ1-1 TRBV12-3/TRBV12-4 CASSDSHTEAFF
TRBJ1-4 TRBV7-9 CASSSRGSGRAGEKLFF
TRBJ1-4 TRBV4-1 CASRKSATNEKLFF
TRBJ2-1 TRBV24-1 CATSDPGTHGNEQFF
TRBJ1-4 TRBV6-6 CASRPGTGATNEKLFF
TRBJ1-2 TRBV6-5 CASRRTTGSNGYTF
TRBJ1-6 TRBV29-1 CSAGQGGNSPLHF
TRBJ2-1 TRBV3-1/TRBV3-2 CASSQGGTSGGALGEQFF
TRBJ1-5 TRBV24-1 CATSEPGPGQPQHF
TRBJ1-1 TRBV19 CASRDRITEAFF
TRBJ1-1 TRBV5-1 CASSLAGTNTEAFF
TRBJ1-2 TRBV5-4 CASSLGHTNYGYTF
TRBJ1-5 TRBV21-1 CASSKPNYRDRGVLSNQPQHF
TRBJ2-1 TRBV28 CASTSLGTSGGNEQFF
TRBJ2-7 TRBV19 CASSISGFHEQYF
TRBJ2-2 TRBV9 CASSPLTGELFF
TRBJ2-5 TRBV7-8 CASSPYRGGTGLIRVKETQYF
TRBJ2-5 TRBV6-1 CASSESSGGAPWETQYF
TRBJ1-2 TRBV6-4 CASSVESGESYGYTF
TRBJ2-1 TRBV2 CASSVGGALLNEQFF
TRBJ1-4 TRBV19 CASSPSATNEKLFF
TRBJ2-1 TRBV5-1 CASSSGGAGNEQFF
TRBJ2-7 TRBV7-2 CASSLVPQEEYEQYF
TRBJ2-5 TRBV5-1 CASSAWTRTGGQETQYF
TRBJ2-2 TRBV7-2 CASSLFQANTGELFF
TRBJ1-1 TRBV7-9 CASSFAGNTEAFF